These 2 T cell receptor beta chains were sequenced from one sample in a study of beta chain features in type 1 diabetes. Reverse transcribing all isolated RNA meant expressed TCRB transcripts were sequenced. Libraries were prepared by immunoSEQ multiplex PCR; TCRdb keeps only in-frame clonotypes and omits some of them. The data hold about 360,000 clones, with roughly 12% observed a single time. Sequencing input: naive CD4+ T cells from blood. The receptors shown here come from a man younger than 35 in good health.

This clone appeared a few times. This chain connects TRBV7-3 to TRBJ2-7, with 8 positions matching TRBD2. V shed 3 bases and J 4 bases; nucleotides not matched to a gene: 8. Per the germline V gene, CDR1 is SGHTA and CDR2 is FQGTGA. The CDR3 sequence is 15 residues long. CDR3 nucleotides: TGTGCCAGCAGCTTGGAAGCGGGAGCCTTATACGAGCAGTACTTC. Encoded protein: CASSLEAGALYEQYF. Filled out from reference TRBV7-3 and TRBJ2-7, the complete variable domain reads GAGVSQTPSNKVTEKGKYVELRCDPISGHTALYWYRQSLGQGPEFLIYFQGTGAADDSGLPNDRFFAVRPEGSVSTLKIQRTERGDSAVYLCASSLEAGALYEQYFGPGTRLTVT.

This clone was seen a handful of times. In nucleotides, the CDR3 is TGTGCCAGCAGTGAACTTTGGTCAGAAACCTTC. It specifies CASSELWSETF. The gene calls are TRBV6-1 and TRBJ1-2; D remains ambiguous. V was pared by 2 bases and J by 14 bases, with 12 bases between. There are 11 residues in the CDR3. Germline V gene sequence: CDR1 MNHNS, CDR2 SASEGT.